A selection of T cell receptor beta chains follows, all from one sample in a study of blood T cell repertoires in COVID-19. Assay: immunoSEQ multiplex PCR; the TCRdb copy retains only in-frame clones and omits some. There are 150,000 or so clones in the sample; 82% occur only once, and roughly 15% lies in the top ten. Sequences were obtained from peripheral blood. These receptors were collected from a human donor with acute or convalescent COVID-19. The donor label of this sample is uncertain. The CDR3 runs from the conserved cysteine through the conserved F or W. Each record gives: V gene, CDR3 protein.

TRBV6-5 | CASRRGQGGEKLFF
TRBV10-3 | CAISESGAQLSSYTF
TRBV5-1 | CASSLGEGASYEQYF
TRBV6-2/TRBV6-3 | CASSYSRDYSNQPQHF
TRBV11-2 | CASSRRQGFYNEQFF
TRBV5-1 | CASSLLDRGLWPLHF
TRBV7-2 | CASSLGGTGPKNIQYF
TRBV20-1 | CSASRAGGSSYNSPLHF
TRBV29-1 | CSARGDRVETF
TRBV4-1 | CASSQKVGGESPLHF
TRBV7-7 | CASSTSGVGNEQFF
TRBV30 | CAWSVHLTGELFF
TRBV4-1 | CASSLNGGQHGSF
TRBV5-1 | CASSVGGPRGNIQYF
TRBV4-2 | CASSQKKQGPSNTGELFF
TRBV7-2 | CASSSTMGGNSPLHF
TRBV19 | CASTDRRNTEAFF
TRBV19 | CASGRDTQYF
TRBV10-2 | CASSEVTGHQPQHF
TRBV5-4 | CASSSHRGLGTGELFF
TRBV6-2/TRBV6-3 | CASSFPGQGLVYEQYF
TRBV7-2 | CASLLGGGDTQYF
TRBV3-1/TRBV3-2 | CASSRGLVETQYF
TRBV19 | CASSTGIQYGYTF
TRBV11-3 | CASSSDTPNEQFF
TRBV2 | CASQVGGSYNEQFF
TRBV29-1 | CSVEGAGQAEQYF
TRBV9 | CASKRDDTEAFF
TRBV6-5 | CASSYSGAYYGYTF
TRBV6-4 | CASSPRGQGCQPQHF
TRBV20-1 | CSASARETQYF
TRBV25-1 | CASAYRGVNTEAFF
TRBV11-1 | CASSWGQNTEAFF
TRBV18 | CASSPRDRQVQETQYF
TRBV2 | CAVPQGNNEKLFF
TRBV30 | CAWSVLRGNTGELFF
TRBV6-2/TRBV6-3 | CASSRQGINAEAFF
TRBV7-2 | CASSVPVGTGYGYTF
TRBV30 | CAWSSRRDSPLHF
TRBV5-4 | CASSHRQGGETQYF
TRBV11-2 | CASSIRGGDYNEQFF